This TCR beta chain was recorded in a study of identical twins. Study observations and caveats: Whereas memory repertoires showed no such difference, abundant cord blood beta clonotypes carried fewer insertions. Surplus twin overlap in beta out-of-frame sequences was less pronounced.

The CDR3 loop spans 12 amino acids. The ends were cut back, 3 bases at V and 2 bases at J, with 3 bases in the middle. CDR1 and CDR2 from the germline V gene are LNHNV and YYDKDF (reference sequence). Many counts were recorded for this clonotype. What it binds is unknown. TCRdb reanalysed the 5' RACE reads using MiXCR and keeps one entry per CDR3 protein. The sample gives fewer than 900,000 distinct CDR3 sequences, 15% to 20% of which show up once; under 15% is in the top ten. This sample was shared with a second study, whose subject was T cells expressing NK-cell markers.

V gene TRBV15 combines with J gene TRBJ2-3; D is undetermined. This TCR derives from a woman between 18 and 30 years old in good health. Source material: PBMCs. CDR3 nucleotides: TGTGCCACCAGCAGCGACACAGATACGCAGTATTTT. It codes for CATSSDTDTQYF.